The TCR beta chain under discussion was sequenced for a study of T cell clones after liver transplantation. V lost 3 bases, J lost 2 bases, and 11 bases stayed unmatched. Looked up from germline, CDR1 is SGHRS and CDR2 is YFSETQ. This CDR3 is built from 19 residues. This clone was seen a handful of times. Measured with immunoSEQ multiplex PCR; TCRdb has only the in-frame clones, and not every one. This sample carries over 50,000 clones, less than 85% of them seen once, and the ten largest clones take roughly 8.1%. This TCR derives from a human donor who received a liver transplant. The specimen was CD4+ T cells from blood, collected before liver transplant. The V call is TRBV5-1, the J call TRBJ2-1; 13 nucleotides match TRBD2. CDR3 nucleotides: TGCGCCAGCAGCTCCGGACTAGCGGGAGTGCAGTGGGCCTACAATGAGCAGTTCTTC. Protein sequence: CASSSGLAGVQWAYNEQFF.